The sequence of this TCR beta chain was determined in a study of vaccination and CD4 T cells after COVID-19. This clonotype was seen a handful of times. No antigen is known for it. An Oncomine TCR Beta short-read assay was used to sequence the DNA from cultured CD4+ T cells. TCRdb recomputed calls from the PCR reads with MiXCR, one row per CDR3 protein. The table lists more than 15,000 distinct CDR3 sequences, about 59% of them singletons. Specified treatment: roughly ten-day PBMC culture with coronavirus spike peptide pools or control peptides (ViraFEST assay). This clonotype was sampled from a human donor who had recovered from COVID-19. This material consisted of CD4+ T cells from blood, cultured in vitro, taken before SARS-CoV-2 vaccination.

CDR3 loop: CASSLLAESETQYF. CDR3 coding DNA: TGTGCCAGCAGTCTACTAGCGGAGTCGGAGACCCAGTACTTC. The V call is TRBV6-1, the J call TRBJ2-5; 8 bases align to TRBD2. Germline V gene lookup returns CDR1 MNHNS and CDR2 SASEGT. V lost 5 bases and J lost 5; bases outside the gene matches: 7. This CDR3 contains 14 residues.